This T cell receptor (beta chain) was sequenced during a study of blood T cells in healthy people across ages. Sample-barcoded 5' priming and a J-beta primer mix drove a second PCR of roughly 6 to 12 cycles. TCRdb re-derived calls from the 5' RACE reads in MiXCR, one entry per CDR3 protein. Counted here are under 2 million distinct CDR3 sequences, 30% to 40% occurring once; the ten biggest clones make up approximately 10%. Sequencing input: blood. This TCR was sampled from a woman aged 25 to 45 in good health.

In DNA form, the CDR3 reads TGTGCCAGCAGCCTAATAAATGCGGATACGCAGTATTTT. Translating gives CASSLINADTQYF. The gene calls are TRBV14 and TRBJ2-3; no clear D. The V gene's germline CDR1 is SGHDN and CDR2 FVKESK. This CDR3 has 13 residues. V was cut by 4 bases and J by 6 bases, with 11 bases left in between.